Sequencing of this T cell receptor (beta chain) was carried out in a study of human T cells and chemical hapten exposure. The overall study: 0.01% DPC was applied to the upper back in patch tests, which were read at 6 days. It was small differences in pooled library volume that mainly caused per-sample TCR yields to vary. Overall study results and limits: TCRs exceeding 1 in 1000 frequency stayed unchanged with DPC sensitization.

Turning to this clonotype: Its antigen remains unknown. At one end the junction does not follow the germline gene, possibly because of a read error.

Time point indicated: pre-sensitization, week 0. Treatment specified: therapeutic diphenylcyclopropenone sensitization with weekly scalp DPC. Unique molecular identifiers were attached to individual cDNA molecules within the library. Each CDR3 protein gets one entry after TCRdb re-called the RACE reads with MiXCR. The data contain a few hundred thousand distinct CDR3 sequences, around 7% of them singletons. Germline lookup yields CDR1 ENHRY and CDR2 SYGVKD. This CDR3 region has 15 residues. V gene TRBV10-3 combines with J gene TRBJ1-1; a possible D gene is TRBD1 (6 bases). The material sequenced was whole blood, taken in connection with sensitization to the hapten diphenylcyclopropenone (DPC). The receptor was derived from a young man with alopecia areata. Some clones in this sample may be carry-over from other donors' samples. The chain's CDR3 is CAISESLGTHVGGVF. The CDR3 DNA reads as TGTGCCATCAGTGAGTCTCTCGGGACACACGTTGGAGGAGTCTTT.